This T cell receptor (beta chain) derives from a study of lymphopenia after photon versus proton radiotherapy. Points from the study as a whole: Larger post-nadir TCR diversity loss correlated inversely with survival in deceased patients. Authors raise, but do not show, better survival with proton therapy. After lymphocyte nadir, photon-treated repertoires showed oligoclonal expansion, especially CD8+ Temra. Proton therapy kept repertoires fairly stable, unlike photons, which gained effector/memory cells.

The germline V gene encodes CDR1 KGHSH and CDR2 LQKENI. V was clipped by 2 bases and J by 3 bases, with 16 bases between them. The CDR3 runs to 16 residues. TCRdb's copy holds only in-frame clones and misses some; the assay was immunoSEQ multiplex PCR. The sample includes about 24,000 clones, approximately 88% of them seen just once. About this clone: As yet, its antigen is unknown.

The rearrangement joins TRBV18 to TRBJ1-2, with no clear D. This receptor was obtained from a middle-aged man with gastric cancer. The sample here was peripheral blood, taken from a patient treated with photon-based radiotherapy. CDR3 coding DNA: TGTGCCAGCTCACCAAATCCCGGAGGACTGGACTATGGCTACACCTTC. Translating it yields CASSPNPGGLDYGYTF.